The sequence of this T cell receptor (beta chain) was determined in a study of identifying expanded T cells in peripheral blood. Points from the study as a whole: Roughly 1.1 clones differed between technical replicates, versus around 15 and 18 over time. Clone count variance between roughly two-week samples rose with total template count.

In regard to this clone: The antigen remains undetermined.

The V end was cut by 11 bases, the J end by 1 base, with 14 bases between. CDR3 size: 13 residues. Germline assignment: CDR1 MNHEY and CDR2 SVGAGI. No infections or other immune events were documented during collection. Here immunoSEQ multiplex PCR was the method, and the copy in TCRdb shows in-frame clones only, minus some. The sample carries around 94,000 clones, more than 70% recorded once. The J gene is TRBJ1-1, the V gene TRBV6-5; no clear D gene. Sample: blood. This sequence was found in a person aged 18 to 70 in good health. CDR3 DNA: TGTGCCGCAACCCACCCGGGGAACACTGAAGCTTTCTTT. This translates into CAATHPGNTEAFF.